The 24 T cell receptor beta chains below all came from one sample that was sequenced in a study of T cell responses to AZD1222 COVID-19 vaccine. TCRdb's table, derived via immunoSEQ multiplex PCR, lists solely in-frame clones and lacks some. This sample carries tens of thousands of clones, approximately 79% of them seen once, and the ten largest clones take 20% to 25%. This specimen consisted of peripheral blood, obtained on day 0 of MenACWY control vaccination. Receptor source: an adult in good health.

This sequence joins TRBV19 and TRBJ2-7, with D possibly TRBD2 on 5 matching bases. The V gene lost 4 bases and the J gene lost 3 bases, with 16 bases spanning the gap. Germline values: CDR1 LNHDA, CDR2 SQIVND (reference sequence). This CDR3 is built from 15 residues. The CDR3 here is CASSTLGVYNYEQYF. The CDR3, as DNA: TGTGCCAGTAGTACTCTCGGGGTTTACAACTACGAGCAGTACTTC.

This chain joins TRBV5-1 and TRBJ2-1, with TRBD2 identical over 11 bases. V lost 4 bases, J lost 0 bases, and 9 bases stayed unmatched. The CDR3 is made up of 18 amino acids. Germline lookup yields CDR1 SGHRS and CDR2 YFSETQ. The CDR3 nucleotides are TGCGCCAGCAGCCCGGGACTAGCGGTTACTGGCTCCTACAATGAGCAGTTCTTC. It codes for CASSPGLAVTGSYNEQFF.

The chain links TRBV10-3 to TRBJ1-4; D is unclear. CDR3 length: 15 amino acids. Trimming pared 6 bases from V and 7 bases from J, leaving 18 bases between. CDR1 is ENHRY and CDR2 is SYGVKD in the germline V gene. The CDR3 spells CAISKKHRFGEKLFF. As DNA, the CDR3 is TGTGCCATCAGCAAAAAACACCGCTTTGGTGAAAAACTGTTTTTT.

V and J are TRBV12-3 or TRBV12-4 and TRBJ1-6; D is possibly TRBD1 (5 bases). The CDR3 is made up of 13 amino acids. Trimming pared 5 bases from V and 6 bases from J, leaving 8 bases between. DNA of the CDR3: TGTGCCAGCAGTAGACAGACTAATTCACCCCTCCACTTT. It is translated as CASSRQTNSPLHF.

The chain uses TRBV4-2 and TRBJ1-3; no reliable D call. Germline V lookup: CDR1 LGHNA, CDR2 YNFKEQ. The CDR3 totals 15 residues. V dropped 4 bases and J dropped 1 base, with 11 bases sitting between them. CDR3 sequence: CASSPLISSGNTIYF. As DNA, the CDR3 is TGTGCCAGCAGCCCACTAATCAGTTCTGGAAACACCATATATTTT.

This clone was counted a single time. The V and J genes are TRBV6-5 and TRBJ1-4; D might be TRBD1 (5 bases). The length of the CDR3 is 15 residues. V was pared by 6 bases and J by 3 bases, with 14 bases between. Per the germline V gene, CDR1 is MNHEY and CDR2 is SVGAGI. For the CDR3, the DNA is TGTGCCAGCAGCCACAGGACAAGAGCTAATGAAAAACTGTTTTTT. This gives the protein CASSHRTRANEKLFF.

This chain connects TRBV27 to TRBJ2-7; the D call may be TRBD1 or TRBD2 (6 bases each). The V gene lost 1 base and the J gene lost 5 bases, with 12 bases spanning the gap. The V gene's germline CDR1 is MNHEY and CDR2 SMNVEV (reference sequence). This CDR3 region has 14 residues. CDR3 nucleotide sequence: TGTGCCAGCAGTTTATTCCCGGGGGCCAACGAGCAGTACTTC. It specifies CASSLFPGANEQYF.

This sequence joins TRBV9 and TRBJ2-3; 9 nucleotides match TRBD2. Germline V lookup: CDR1 SGDLS, CDR2 YYNGEE. Trimming at V came to 0 bases and at J to 4 bases, leaving 6 bases not matched to a gene. The CDR3 runs to 16 residues. This CDR3 reads CASSVGLAGFPDTQYF. In DNA form, the CDR3 reads TGTGCCAGCAGCGTAGGGCTAGCGGGATTCCCAGATACGCAGTATTTT.

This clone was detected a few times. The gene calls are TRBV18 and TRBJ2-7; D ambiguous. Per the germline V gene, CDR1 is KGHSH and CDR2 is LQKENI. CDR3 length: 12 amino acids. Trimming removed 5 bases from V and 0 bases from J, with 5 bases in between. The CDR3 is CASSSHSYEQYV. Here the CDR3 DNA reads TGTGCCAGCTCATCCCACTCCTACGAGCAGTACGTC.

The gene calls are TRBV30 and TRBJ1-6; D is unclear. Germline CDR1 GTSNPN, CDR2 SVGIG (reference sequence). V was clipped by 3 bases and J by 8 bases, with 5 bases between them. The CDR3 covers 11 residues. DNA of the CDR3: TGTGCCTGGAGCAAGGATTCACCCCTCCACTTT. It specifies CAWSKDSPLHF.

A remark on this clone: Germline and junction disagree at one end, which may indicate a read error. The rearrangement links TRBV6-6 to TRBJ2-2; D may be TRBD2 (6 bases). Germline-derived CDR1 and CDR2 are MNHNY and SVGAGI (reference sequence). The CDR3 runs 14 residues. CDR3 amino acids: CASRSAGNPGELFF. The CDR3 DNA follows: TGTGCCAGCAGAAGTGCGGGGAACCCCGGGGAGCTGTTTTTT.

This clone showed up just a few times. The genes are TRBV5-6 and TRBJ1-2; D is unclear. This CDR3 region has 12 residues. V was cut by 4 bases and J by 5 bases, with 9 bases left in between. From germline, CDR1 is SGHDT and CDR2 YYEEEE. CDR3 bases: TGTGCCAGCAGCCCCGACAATTATGGCTACACCTTC. This encodes CASSPDNYGYTF.

The CDR3 spells CASSLDGTDDSPLHF. As DNA, the CDR3 is TGTGCCAGCAGCTTAGATGGAACGGACGATTCACCCCTCCACTTT. The V call is TRBV7-6, the J call TRBJ1-6; D remains unclear. There are 15 residues in the CDR3. The ends were cut back, 1 base at V and 8 bases at J, with 12 bases in the middle. From germline, CDR1 is SGHVS and CDR2 FNYEAQ.

The chain couples TRBV27 to TRBJ2-5, with 9 bases identical to TRBD1. The germline CDR1 and CDR2 sequences are MNHEY and SMNVEV (reference sequence). The V segment lost 8 bases and the J segment 7 bases; nucleotides outside the gene matches: 14. The CDR3 covers 15 residues. This chain's CDR3 is CASLVDRGSGGTQYF. CDR3 sequence (DNA): TGTGCCAGCCTTGTGGACAGGGGTTCGGGTGGGACCCAGTACTTC.

Only one count was recorded for this clone. The chain is built from TRBV5-6 and TRBJ1-1; D call uncertain. V lost 1 base to trimming and J lost 0 bases, with 10 bases between them. The germline V gene has CDR1 SGHDT and CDR2 YYEEEE. The length of the CDR3 is 15 residues. The CDR3 loop reads CASSLKPILNTEAFF. CDR3 DNA: TGTGCCAGCAGCTTGAAGCCCATCCTGAACACTGAAGCTTTCTTT.

This clone was recorded only once. The rearrangement uses TRBV27 and TRBJ1-1; TRBD1 might be the D (5 bases). Germline V gene lookup returns CDR1 MNHEY and CDR2 SMNVEV (reference sequence). There are 14 residues in the CDR3. Trimming stripped 3 bases from V and 4 bases from J, with 12 bases between. This CDR3 reads CASSLRGDSTEAFF. As DNA, the CDR3 is TGTGCCAGCAGTTTGCGGGGGGATAGCACTGAAGCTTTCTTT.

This chain links TRBV24-1 with TRBJ2-6, with TRBD2 identical over 7 bases. CDR3 length: 18 residues. CDR1 is KGHDR, CDR2 SFDVKD, per germline. V lost 3 bases and J lost 0; bases outside the gene matches: 7. DNA of the CDR3: TGTGCCACCAGTGATCGGGGGGAGAGGGTCTCTGGGGCCAACGTCCTGACTTTC. Translating gives CATSDRGERVSGANVLTF.

As DNA, the CDR3 is TGTGCCAGTAGTATAAGCGCTTGGGTAGAAAATCAGCCCCAGCATTTT. The encoded protein is CASSISAWVENQPQHF. This chain connects TRBV19 to TRBJ1-5, with D unresolved. The CDR3 contains 16 residues. V lost 2 bases and J 4 bases, leaving 15 bases between the germline ends. Per the germline V gene, CDR1 is LNHDA and CDR2 is SQIVND (reference sequence).

This sequence joins TRBV7-8 and TRBJ1-1, with no clear D. V was shortened by 7 bases and J by 5 bases, with 14 bases between the two germline ends. The CDR3 contains 13 residues. Germline CDR1 reads SGHVS; CDR2 reads FQNEAQ. As DNA, the CDR3 is TGTGCCAGCATGAGGAGCGGGAGGACTGAAGCTTTCTTT. Translating gives CASMRSGRTEAFF.

This sequence joins TRBV5-4 and TRBJ1-1, with TRBD1 as a possible D gene (6 bases). This CDR3 is built from 15 residues. Per germline, CDR1 SGHNT and CDR2 YYREEE (reference sequence). The V gene lost 4 bases and the J gene lost 4 bases, with 17 bases spanning the gap. DNA for the CDR3: TGTGCCAGCAGCCCCCGACAGGCCCCTAGCACTGAAGCTTTCTTT. This sequence encodes CASSPRQAPSTEAFF.

This clone was seen only a few times. This chain uses TRBV2 with TRBJ1-2, with TRBD1 as a possible D gene (5 bases). Germline CDR1 SNHLY, CDR2 FYNNEI. Between the trimmed V and J ends, which lost 8 bases and 1 base, there was a span of 11 bases. The CDR3 contains 13 residues. CDR3 in DNA: TGTGCCAGCGGGGACGGAATTAACTATGGCTACACCTTC. The encoded protein is CASGDGINYGYTF.

The J gene is TRBJ2-6, the V gene TRBV18; D unresolved. V dropped 0 bases and J dropped 3 bases, with 6 bases sitting between them. Germline CDR1 KGHSH, CDR2 LQKENI. The CDR3 has 15 residues. CDR3 sequence (DNA): TGTGCCAGCTCACCACCGAGACGTGGGGCCAACGTCCTGACTTTC. Its translation: CASSPPRRGANVLTF.

This clone was counted between two and nine times. The chain combines TRBV7-8 with TRBJ1-3, with D maybe TRBD1 (5 bases). Germline lookup yields CDR1 SGHVS and CDR2 FQNEAQ. V shed 3 bases and J shed 5 bases, with 11 bases lying between them. The CDR3 has 14 amino acids. CDR3: CASSFGQGRNTIYF. DNA of the CDR3: TGTGCCAGCAGCTTTGGGCAGGGTCGAAACACCATATATTTT.

The rearrangement uses TRBV5-5 and TRBJ2-5; D perhaps matches TRBD2 (6 bases). Germline-derived CDR1 and CDR2 are SGHKS and YYEKEE (reference sequence). CDR3 length: 15 residues. V lost 0 bases, J lost 4 bases, and 13 bases lay in between. CDR3 in amino acids: CASSLGGGIPETQYF. The CDR3, as DNA: TGTGCCAGCAGCTTGGGCGGCGGGATCCCAGAGACCCAGTACTTC.